Below, 26 T cell receptor beta chains from the same sample are listed, as sequenced in a study of regulatory T cells in long-lasting Graves disease. For TCR beta, libraries came from iRepertoire HTBI primers and Arm-PCR of CDR3 regions. TCRdb reprocessed the multiplex PCR reads with MiXCR, giving one entry per CDR3 protein. Here the sample spans around 460,000 distinct CDR3 sequences, around 15% being singletons. Sample time point: newly diagnosed GD, antithyroid drugs for less than 3 months. Scientists built the TCR library using RNA that was extracted from PBMCs. The same sample was also used in a study of T cells in Graves' hyperthyroidism and ophthalmopathy.

Sequencing was performed on peripheral blood mononuclear cells (PBMCs), taken at new diagnosis, from a patient treated with antithyroid drugs. The source is a woman aged 45 to 65 with Graves disease.

This clonotype has a count of ten or more. V usage is TRBV28 and J usage is TRBJ2-2, with a possible D match to TRBD2 (6 bases). V was pared by 3 bases and J by 4 bases, with 15 bases between. CDR3 size: 16 residues. The germline CDR1 and CDR2 sequences are MDHEN and SYDVKM. CDR3 bases: TGTGCCAGCAGTTTGTGGGGACTCTCTTTCACCGGGGAGCTGTTTTTT. It codes for CASSLWGLSFTGELFF.

V and J are TRBV28 and TRBJ1-5; 7 bases are a match to TRBD1. CDR1 and CDR2 (germline): MDHEN, SYDVKM. This CDR3 contains 14 residues. The V gene end was trimmed by 10 bases and the J gene end by 3 bases; junction bases not matched to a gene: 9. DNA for the CDR3: TGTGCCACCGGAGAGACAGGGCTCAATCAGCCCCAGCATTTT. It yields the protein CATGETGLNQPQHF.

This clonotype was counted a few times. As DNA, the CDR3 is TGTGCCAGTAGTATAGATTCGTCCTACAATCAGCCCCAGCATTTT. Translation gives CASSIDSSYNQPQHF. The chain carries TRBV19 and TRBJ1-5, with unresolved D. The CDR3 covers 15 residues. Germline loops: CDR1 LNHDA, CDR2 SQIVND (reference sequence). Trimming left V 0 bases short and J 3 bases short, with 9 bases between.

In this sample, this clonotype turned up many times. The V gene is TRBV28, the J gene TRBJ1-2; a weak D match, TRBD1 (5 bases). Trimming took off 6 bases at V and 7 bases at J, with 21 bases between the two ends. This CDR3 contains 15 residues. The germline V gene has CDR1 MDHEN and CDR2 SYDVKM. CDR3 protein: CASSRGDGSRAGYTF. CDR3 DNA sequence: TGTGCCAGCAGCCGGGGGGACGGATCCCGAGCTGGCTACACCTTC.

This clonotype appeared many times. This chain uses TRBV29-1 with TRBJ2-5, with D perhaps assigned TRBD1 or TRBD2 (6 bases each). Trimming removed 4 bases at V and 4 bases at J, with 10 bases between. The germline V gene encodes CDR1 SQVTM and CDR2 ANQGSEA. CDR3 length equals 12 residues. Here the CDR3 reads CSVVGGAETQYF. Here the CDR3 DNA reads TGCAGCGTTGTGGGGGGCGCAGAGACCCAGTACTTC.

This clonotype came up many times. The chain employs TRBV2 and TRBJ1-5; TRBD1 is a possible D gene (5 bases). Trimming took off 5 bases at V and 3 bases at J, with 14 bases between the two ends. Germline values: CDR1 SNHLY, CDR2 FYNNEI. The CDR3 has 15 amino acids. DNA of the CDR3: TGTGCCAGCAGTACTGGGACCCCCTACAATCAGCCCCAGCATTTT. The encoded protein is CASSTGTPYNQPQHF.

This clonotype has more than one count but fewer than ten. The chain combines TRBV6-1 with TRBJ1-1, with D possibly matching TRBD1 (6 bases). CDR3 length: 15 amino acids. Per germline, CDR1 MNHNS and CDR2 SASEGT. Between the trimmed V and J ends, which lost 5 bases and 4 bases, there was a span of 17 bases. The CDR3 nucleotides read TGTGCCAGCAGTCTAAGGGGGGTGCTCGGCACTGAAGCTTTCTTT. Translated, it gives CASSLRGVLGTEAFF.

This clonotype was picked up many times. The chain is built from TRBV28 and TRBJ2-1; D remains ambiguous. The CDR3 is 11 residues long. Trimming cost V 6 bases and J 7 bases, with 7 bases left between them. Germline CDR1 is MDHEN and CDR2 is SYDVKM. The CDR3 here is CASSLLNEQFF. The CDR3 nucleotides are TGTGCCAGCAGCCTCCTGAATGAGCAGTTCTTC. The variable domain in full, completed from reference TRBV28 and TRBJ2-1, reads DVKVTQSSRYLVKRTGEKVFLECVQDMDHENMFWYRQDPGLGLRLIYFSYDVKMKEKGDIPEGYSVSREKKERFSLILESASTNQTSMYLCASSLLNEQFFGPGTRLTVL.

This clonotype was seen a handful of times. This chain links TRBV10-3 with TRBJ1-5; TRBD1 aligns across 9 bases. The CDR3 sequence is 14 residues long. The trim removed 6 bases at V and 7 bases at J, leaving 7 bases unmatched. In germline, CDR1 is ENHRY, CDR2 SYGVKD. CDR3 sequence: CAISSQGAEQPQHF. CDR3 sequence (DNA): TGTGCCATCAGCTCACAGGGGGCAGAGCAGCCCCAGCATTTT.

This clonotype showed up many times. The rearrangement joins TRBV28 to TRBJ1-2; possibly TRBD1 for D (5 bases). Germline CDR1 is MDHEN and CDR2 is SYDVKM. V was pared by 3 bases and J by 7 bases, with 12 bases between. This CDR3 spans 13 amino acids. The CDR3 region has the DNA TGTGCCAGCAGTTTCCGCGGGGGTGGTGGCTACACCTTC. It encodes CASSFRGGGGYTF.

This clonotype was detected only a few times. An end of the junction does not agree with germline; a read error may underlie this. The J gene is TRBJ2-3, the V gene TRBV18; D not certain. The germline CDR1 and CDR2 sequences are KGHSH and LQKENI. The CDR3 contains 13 residues. This chain's CDR3 is CASLPSVTDTQYF. The DNA for the CDR3 is TGTGCCAGCTTACCATCGGTGACAGATACGCAGTATTTT.

This chain links TRBV29-1 with TRBJ2-2; 8 positions agree with TRBD2. After removal of 6 bases from V and 8 bases from J, the junction contained 11 bases not matched to a gene. CDR3 length: 14 amino acids. CDR1 SQVTM and CDR2 ANQGSEA come from the germline V gene. CDR3: CSVDSGRGFGELFF. The CDR3 DNA reads TGCAGCGTGGACAGCGGGAGAGGATTTGGGGAGCTGTTTTTT.

This clonotype was seen many times. The chain employs TRBV28 and TRBJ1-5; D is unresolved. With 7 bases removed from V and 6 bases from J, the gap between germline ends came to 16 bases. Germline V gene sequence: CDR1 MDHEN, CDR2 SYDVKM. The CDR3 runs 14 residues. This chain's CDR3 is CASTPSGIFQPQHF. For the CDR3, the DNA is TGTGCCAGCACCCCAAGTGGGATTTTTCAGCCCCAGCATTTT.

The sample holds a few counts of this clonotype. In DNA, the CDR3 is TGTGCCAGCAGCTTAGAGACAGACAATGAGCAGTTCTTC. Translation: CASSLETDNEQFF. The chain employs TRBV11-2 and TRBJ2-1, with a weak D call TRBD1 (5 bases). Trimming took off 0 bases at V and 5 bases at J, with 5 bases between the two ends. Germline V gene sequence: CDR1 SGHAT, CDR2 FQNNGV. The CDR3 has 13 amino acids.

The rearrangement links TRBV10-3 to TRBJ2-7; tentative D call: TRBD2 (5 bases). The CDR3 loop spans 13 amino acids. Trimming removed 8 bases at V and 4 bases at J, with 15 bases between. CDR1 is ENHRY and CDR2 is SYGVKD in the germline V gene. Written as DNA, the CDR3 is TGTGCCATCCGGGAACCGAGTGGTTACGAGCAGTACTTC. The encoded protein is CAIREPSGYEQYF.

This clonotype was observed at least ten times. The genes are TRBV25-1 and TRBJ1-1; 7 bases are shared with TRBD1. Germline V gene lookup returns CDR1 MGHDK and CDR2 SYGVNS. CDR3 length: 15 amino acids. J lost 4 bases, V lost 1 base, and 6 bases had no gene match. The CDR3 here is CASSELQGLGTEAFF. CDR3 nucleotides: TGTGCCAGCAGTGAATTACAGGGGTTGGGCACTGAAGCTTTCTTT.

This clonotype was counted ten times or more. The chain combines TRBV5-5 with TRBJ2-1; TRBD1 is a possible D gene (6 bases). With 1 base removed from V and 8 bases from J, the gap between germline ends came to 13 bases. CDR1 and CDR2 from the germline V gene are SGHKS and YYEKEE (reference sequence). This CDR3 contains 14 residues. For the CDR3, the DNA is TGTGCCAGCAGCTTGCCAGGGGCACTCTATGAGCAGTTCTTC. Its translation: CASSLPGALYEQFF. The variable domain in full, with the rest retrieved from reference TRBV5-5 and TRBJ2-1, is DAGVTQSPTHLIKTRGQQVTLRCSPISGHKSVSWYQQVLGQGPQFIFQYYEKEERGRGNFPDRFSARQFPNYSSELNVNALLLGDSALYLCASSLPGALYEQFFGPGTRLTVL.

The J gene is TRBJ2-2, the V gene TRBV20-1; D ambiguous. Trimming took 0 bases from V and 6 from J, leaving 8 bases between them. Germline V gene sequence: CDR1 DFQATT, CDR2 SNEGSKA (reference sequence). CDR3 length equals 13 residues. CDR3 loop: CSAREFRAGELFF. CDR3 sequence (DNA): TGCAGTGCTAGAGAATTCCGAGCCGGGGAGCTGTTTTTT.

This clonotype was recorded many times. J is TRBJ2-3 and V is TRBV3-1; perhaps D is TRBD1 or TRBD2 (5 bases each). The CDR3 totals 15 residues. Between the trimmed V and J ends, which lost 5 bases and 2 bases, there was a span of 14 bases. The V gene's germline CDR1 is LGHDT and CDR2 YNNKEL (reference sequence). This CDR3 reads CASSKSGRLTDTQYF. Here the CDR3 DNA reads TGTGCCAGCAGCAAATCGGGACGACTCACAGATACGCAGTATTTT.

This clonotype was picked up a small number of times. V usage is TRBV2 and J usage is TRBJ2-1, with 8 bases fitting TRBD1. The CDR3 sequence is 14 residues long. V shed 8 bases and J 0 bases; nucleotides not matched to a gene: 3. Germline CDR1 SNHLY, CDR2 FYNNEI. CDR3 in DNA: TGTGCCAGCCTACAGGGGGTCTCCTACAATGAGCAGTTCTTC. It is translated as CASLQGVSYNEQFF.

Many counts were recorded for this clonotype. The chain combines TRBV6-1 with TRBJ2-4; D tentatively fits TRBD1 or TRBD2 (6 bases each). V gave up 2 bases and J gave up 9 bases, with 14 bases separating them. This CDR3 has 14 residues. CDR1 is MNHNS, CDR2 SASEGT, per germline. The CDR3 is CASSEMGGAGIQYF. As DNA, the CDR3 is TGTGCCAGCAGTGAAATGGGGGGCGCGGGCATTCAGTACTTC.

This clonotype occurred a few times. The CDR3 DNA reads as TGCAGTGCTAGAGACGCGCCGGGACAGGGGGCCGAGACCCAGTACTTC. Residues: CSARDAPGQGAETQYF. J is TRBJ2-5 and V is TRBV20-1; TRBD1 agrees at 12 bases. CDR1 is DFQATT and CDR2 is SNEGSKA in the germline V gene (reference sequence). The CDR3 extends over 16 amino acids. V lost 0 bases, J lost 5 bases, and 7 bases stayed unmatched.

This clonotype was detected many times. J is TRBJ1-1 and V is TRBV24-1; TRBD1 aligns across 8 bases. Trimming at V came to 4 bases and at J to 1 base, leaving 7 bases not matched to a gene. In germline, CDR1 is KGHDR, CDR2 SFDVKD. The CDR3 is made up of 16 amino acids. The DNA of the CDR3 is TGTGCCACCAGTGAATCTCGACAGGGGAGGAACACTGAAGCTTTCTTT. As protein: CATSESRQGRNTEAFF.

This sequence joins TRBV5-6 and TRBJ2-7; 8 nucleotides line up with TRBD1. The CDR3 has 16 residues. V lost 0 bases to trimming and J lost 0 bases; unmatched junction nucleotides: 5. Germline loops: CDR1 SGHDT, CDR2 YYEEEE. The CDR3 here is CASSLAAGTGSYEQYF. The CDR3 bases are TGTGCCAGCAGCTTGGCAGCCGGGACAGGCTCCTACGAGCAGTACTTC.

This clonotype appeared a few times. At one end the junction does not follow the germline gene, possibly because of a read error. In nucleotides, the CDR3 is TGTGCCAGCAACCAAGGGGGGAGGCAGCCCCAGCATTTT. Its translation: CASNQGGRQPQHF. The J gene is TRBJ1-5, the V gene TRBV3-1; D is possibly TRBD1 (6 bases). Germline values: CDR1 LGHDT, CDR2 YNNKEL (reference sequence). This CDR3 contains 13 residues.

This clonotype has more than one count but fewer than ten. The chain has TRBV5-1 and TRBJ2-3, with no clear D. The CDR3 is 16 residues long. Germline CDR1 and CDR2: SGHRS and YFSETQ. V gave up 0 bases and J gave up 0 bases, with 11 bases separating them. The CDR3 loop reads CASSLAGAASTDTQYF. The CDR3 DNA reads as TGCGCCAGCAGCTTGGCCGGTGCAGCTAGCACAGATACGCAGTATTTT.